This T cell receptor (beta chain) was captured in a study of cytomegalovirus exposure and HLA in healthy donors. Here immunoSEQ multiplex PCR was the method, and the copy in TCRdb shows in-frame clones only, minus some. The sample consists of about 150,000 clones, 70% to 85% of them appearing once. V lost 10 bases to trimming and J lost 5 bases, with 18 bases between them. CDR1 and CDR2 (germline): ENHRY, SYGVKD. This CDR3 is 14 amino acids long. Sample: PBMCs. V usage is TRBV10-3 and J usage is TRBJ2-1; D may be TRBD2 (6 bases). This TCR was sampled from a man aged 25 to 45 in good health and CMV-seropositive. CDR3 coding DNA: TGTGCCACAAGCGGTGGGGACTCAAACAATGAGCAGTTCTTC. It codes for CATSGGDSNNEQFF.